This TCR beta chain was sequenced in a study of T cells expressing NK-cell markers. Germline V CDR1 and CDR2: SNHLY, FYNNEI. This CDR3 has 12 residues. From its re-call of the 5' RACE reads, TCRdb lists each CDR3 protein once, without DNA. This repertoire comprises 150,000 to 180,000 distinct CDR3 sequences; its ten largest clones make up roughly 35%. The material sequenced was blood T cells: a sorted CD56 or NKG2C T cell subset, CD4+ or CD8+ T cells, or bulk PBMC T cells (not recorded which). V gene TRBV2 combines with J gene TRBJ2-2; TCRdb returns TRBD1, unconfirmable since there is no DNA. The sequence came from a woman in her forties or fifties in good health. The CDR3 sequence is CASRSARDELFF.